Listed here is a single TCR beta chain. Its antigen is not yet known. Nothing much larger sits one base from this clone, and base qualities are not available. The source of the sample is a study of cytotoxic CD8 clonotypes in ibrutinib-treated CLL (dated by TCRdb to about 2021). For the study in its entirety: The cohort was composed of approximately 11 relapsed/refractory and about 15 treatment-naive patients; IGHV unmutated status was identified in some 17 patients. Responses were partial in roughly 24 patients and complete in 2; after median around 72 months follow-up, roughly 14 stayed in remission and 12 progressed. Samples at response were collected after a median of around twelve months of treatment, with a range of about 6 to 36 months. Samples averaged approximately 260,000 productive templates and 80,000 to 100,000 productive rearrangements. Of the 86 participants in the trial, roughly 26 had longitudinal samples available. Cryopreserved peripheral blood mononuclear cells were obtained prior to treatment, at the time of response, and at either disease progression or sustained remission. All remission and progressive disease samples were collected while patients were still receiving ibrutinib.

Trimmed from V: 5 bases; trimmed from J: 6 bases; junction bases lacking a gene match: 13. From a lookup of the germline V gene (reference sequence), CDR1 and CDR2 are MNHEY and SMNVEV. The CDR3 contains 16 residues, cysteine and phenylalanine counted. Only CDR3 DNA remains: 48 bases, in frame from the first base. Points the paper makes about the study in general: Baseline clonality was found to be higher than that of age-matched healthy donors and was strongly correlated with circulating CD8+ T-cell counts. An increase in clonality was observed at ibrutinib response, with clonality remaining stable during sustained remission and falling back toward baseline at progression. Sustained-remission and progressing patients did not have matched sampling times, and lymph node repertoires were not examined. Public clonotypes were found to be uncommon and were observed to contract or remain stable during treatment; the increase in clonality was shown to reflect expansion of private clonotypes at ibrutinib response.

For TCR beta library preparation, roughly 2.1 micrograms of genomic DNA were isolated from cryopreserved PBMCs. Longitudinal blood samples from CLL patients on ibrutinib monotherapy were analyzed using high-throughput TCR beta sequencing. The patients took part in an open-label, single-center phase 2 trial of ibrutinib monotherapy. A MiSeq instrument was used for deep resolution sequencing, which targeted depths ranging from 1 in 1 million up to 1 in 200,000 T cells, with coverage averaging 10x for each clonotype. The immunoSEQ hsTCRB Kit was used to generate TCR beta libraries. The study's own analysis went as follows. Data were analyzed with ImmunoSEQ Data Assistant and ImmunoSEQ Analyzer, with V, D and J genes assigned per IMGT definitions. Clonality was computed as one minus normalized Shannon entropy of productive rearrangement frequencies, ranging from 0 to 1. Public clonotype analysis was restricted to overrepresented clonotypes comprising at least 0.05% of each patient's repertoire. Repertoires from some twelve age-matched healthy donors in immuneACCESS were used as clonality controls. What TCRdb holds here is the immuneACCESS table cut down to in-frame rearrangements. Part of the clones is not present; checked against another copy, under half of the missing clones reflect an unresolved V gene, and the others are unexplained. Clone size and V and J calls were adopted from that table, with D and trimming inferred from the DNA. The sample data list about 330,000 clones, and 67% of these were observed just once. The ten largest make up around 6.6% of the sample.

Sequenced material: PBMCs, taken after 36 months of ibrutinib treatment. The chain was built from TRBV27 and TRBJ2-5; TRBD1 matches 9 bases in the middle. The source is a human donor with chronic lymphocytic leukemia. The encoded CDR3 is CASSMDRGERRKTQYF. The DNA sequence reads TGTGCCAGCAGTATGGACAGGGGAGAAAGAAGGAAGACCCAGTACTTC.